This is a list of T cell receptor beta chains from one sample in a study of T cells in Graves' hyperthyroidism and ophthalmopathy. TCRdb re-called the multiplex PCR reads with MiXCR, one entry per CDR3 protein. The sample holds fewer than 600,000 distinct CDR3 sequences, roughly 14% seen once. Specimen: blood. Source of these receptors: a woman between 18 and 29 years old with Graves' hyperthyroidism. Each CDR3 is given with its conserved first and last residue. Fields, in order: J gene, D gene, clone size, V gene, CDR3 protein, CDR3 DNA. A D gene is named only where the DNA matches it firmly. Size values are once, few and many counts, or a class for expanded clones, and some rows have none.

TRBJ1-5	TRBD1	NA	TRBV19	CASSITGGAGQPQHF	TGTGCCAGTAGCATCACAGGGGGCGCGGGTCAGCCCCAGCATTTT
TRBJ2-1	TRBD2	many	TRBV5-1	CASSPAYSTGTSDNEQFF	TGCGCCAGCAGCCCGGCATATTCTACCGGGACTAGCGACAATGAGCAGTTCTTC
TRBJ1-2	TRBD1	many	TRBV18	CASSPPEGGPWGYTF	TGTGCCAGCTCACCACCGGAAGGGGGCCCCTGGGGCTACACCTTC
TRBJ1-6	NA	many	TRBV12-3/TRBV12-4	CASSLEYLNSPLHF	TGTGCCAGCAGTTTGGAGTATCTTAATTCACCCCTCCACTTT
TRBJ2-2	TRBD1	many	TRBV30	CAWSVQGETLFF	TGTGCCTGGAGTGTCCAGGGGGAAACACTGTTTTTT
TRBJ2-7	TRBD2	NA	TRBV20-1	CSADTRTSGSYEQYF	TGCAGTGCCGACACCAGGACTAGCGGGAGCTACGAGCAGTACTTC
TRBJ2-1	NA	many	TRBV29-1	CSVVRGDNEQFF	TGCAGCGTTGTTCGGGGAGACAATGAGCAGTTCTTC
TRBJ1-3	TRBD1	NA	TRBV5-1	CASSLSPGQSNSGNTIYF	TGCGCCAGCAGCCTTTCACCGGGACAGTCAAACTCTGGAAACACCATATATTTT
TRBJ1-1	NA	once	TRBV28	CASRLIDTEAFF	TGTGCCAGCAGACTTATCGACACTGAAGCTTTCTTT
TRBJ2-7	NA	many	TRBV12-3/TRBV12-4	CASSLAGASSYEQYF	TGTGCCAGCAGTTTAGCCGGGGCCAGCTCCTACGAGCAGTACTTC
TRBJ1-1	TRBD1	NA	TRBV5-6	CASSLGQGDEAFF	TGTGCCAGCAGCTTGGGACAGGGGGATGAAGCTTTCTTT
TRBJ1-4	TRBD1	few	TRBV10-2	CASSAHRGGSEKLFF	TGCGCCAGCAGCGCCCACAGGGGAGGAAGTGAAAAACTGTTTTTT
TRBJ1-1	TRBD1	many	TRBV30	CAWSATGLNTEAFF	TGTGCCTGGAGTGCGACAGGGCTGAACACTGAAGCTTTCTTT
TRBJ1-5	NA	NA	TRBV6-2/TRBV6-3	CASANRNQPQHF	TGTGCCAGCGCGAACAGAAATCAGCCCCAGCATTTT
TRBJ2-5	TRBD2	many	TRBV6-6	CASSYSMDLAGEFGTQYF	TGTGCCAGCAGTTACTCGATGGATTTAGCGGGAGAGTTCGGGACCCAGTACTTC
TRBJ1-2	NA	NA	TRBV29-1	CSVASLTGPDYTF	TGCAGCGTTGCTTCACTCACAGGGCCCGACTACACCTTC
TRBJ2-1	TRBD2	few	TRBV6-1	CASSRRTSGENEQFF	TGTGCCAGCAGCCGAAGGACTAGCGGGGAAAATGAGCAGTTCTTC
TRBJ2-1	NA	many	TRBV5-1	CASRSAGEQFF	TGCGCCAGCAGATCGGCGGGTGAGCAGTTCTTC
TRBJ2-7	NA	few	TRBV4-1	CASSPVGGGEQYF	TGCGCCAGCAGCCCAGTAGGGGGTGGCGAGCAGTACTTC
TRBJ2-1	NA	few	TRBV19	CASSFSRGMENEQFF	TGTGCCAGTAGTTTTTCCCGGGGTATGGAGAATGAGCAGTTCTTC
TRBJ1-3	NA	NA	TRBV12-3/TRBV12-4	CASRGDSSGITIYF	TGTGCCAGCAGGGGAGACAGCTCTGGAATCACCATATATTTT
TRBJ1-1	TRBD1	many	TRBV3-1	CASSPGQGLDTEAFF	TGTGCCAGCAGCCCGGGACAGGGATTGGACACTGAAGCTTTCTTT
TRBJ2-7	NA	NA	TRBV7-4	CASSLVAPREQYF	TGTGCCAGCAGCTTAGTAGCCCCACGGGAGCAGTACTTC
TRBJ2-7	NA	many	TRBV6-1	CASSRGPFYEQYF	TGTGCCAGCAGCCGAGGACCCTTTTACGAGCAGTACTTC
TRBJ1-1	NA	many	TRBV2	CASSEVTEAFF	TGTGCCAGCAGTGAGGTCACTGAAGCTTTCTTT
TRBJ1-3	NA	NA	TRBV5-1	CASSLDIPGHRGNTIYF	TGCGCCAGCAGCTTGGACATACCGGGACACCGTGGAAACACCATATATTTT
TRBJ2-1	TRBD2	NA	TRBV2	CASSAASGRALSEQFF	TGTGCCAGCAGCGCCGCGAGCGGGAGGGCCCTTAGTGAGCAGTTCTTC
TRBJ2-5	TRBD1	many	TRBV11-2	CASSLGRRQGTQYF	TGTGCCAGCAGCTTAGGTCGACGACAGGGGACCCAGTACTTC